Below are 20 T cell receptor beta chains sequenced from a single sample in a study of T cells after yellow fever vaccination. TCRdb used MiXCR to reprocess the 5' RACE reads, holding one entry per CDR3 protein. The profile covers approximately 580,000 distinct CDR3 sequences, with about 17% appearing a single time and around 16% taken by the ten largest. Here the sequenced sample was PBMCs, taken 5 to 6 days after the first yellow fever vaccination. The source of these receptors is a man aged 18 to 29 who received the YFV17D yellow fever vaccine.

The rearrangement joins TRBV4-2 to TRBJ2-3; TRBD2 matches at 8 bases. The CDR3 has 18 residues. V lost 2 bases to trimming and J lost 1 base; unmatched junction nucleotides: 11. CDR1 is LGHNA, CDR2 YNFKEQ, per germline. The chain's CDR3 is CASSQSHQRGRRTDTQYF. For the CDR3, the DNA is TGTGCCAGCAGCCAAAGTCACCAGCGGGGGCGTCGCACAGATACGCAGTATTTT.

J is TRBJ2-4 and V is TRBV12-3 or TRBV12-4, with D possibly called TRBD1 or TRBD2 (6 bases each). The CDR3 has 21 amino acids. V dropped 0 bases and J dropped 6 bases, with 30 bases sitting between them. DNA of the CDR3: TGTGCCAGCAGTTTAGCAACGGGGGCGGCACAGGGCGGTCACATTGGAAACATTCAGTACTTC. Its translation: CASSLATGAAQGGHIGNIQYF.

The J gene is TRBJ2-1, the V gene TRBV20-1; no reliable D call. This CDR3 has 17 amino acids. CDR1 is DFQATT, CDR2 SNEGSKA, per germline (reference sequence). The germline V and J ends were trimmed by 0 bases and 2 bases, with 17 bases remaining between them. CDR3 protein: CSARDRIWSPTYNEQFF. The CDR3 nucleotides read TGCAGTGCTAGAGATCGTATTTGGTCGCCGACCTACAATGAGCAGTTCTTC.

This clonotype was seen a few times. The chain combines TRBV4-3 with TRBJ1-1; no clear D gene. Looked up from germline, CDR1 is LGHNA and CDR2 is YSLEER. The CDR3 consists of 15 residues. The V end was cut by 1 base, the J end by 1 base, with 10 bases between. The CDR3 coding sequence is TGCGCCAGCAGCCAAGGTGTGGGTCGGAACACTGAAGCTTTCTTT. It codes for CASSQGVGRNTEAFF.

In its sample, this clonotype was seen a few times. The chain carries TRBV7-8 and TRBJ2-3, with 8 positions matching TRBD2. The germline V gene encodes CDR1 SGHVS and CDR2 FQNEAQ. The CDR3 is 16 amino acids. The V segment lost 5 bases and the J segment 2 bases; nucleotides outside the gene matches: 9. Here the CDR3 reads CASSPVAGSPTDTQYF. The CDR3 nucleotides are TGTGCCAGCAGCCCAGTAGCGGGGAGCCCCACAGATACGCAGTATTTT.

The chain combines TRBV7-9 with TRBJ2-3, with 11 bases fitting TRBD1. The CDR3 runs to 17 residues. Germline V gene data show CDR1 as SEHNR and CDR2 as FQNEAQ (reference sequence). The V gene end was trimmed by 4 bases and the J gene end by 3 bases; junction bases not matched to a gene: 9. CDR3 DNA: TGTGCCAGCAGCTCGGACAGGGGGCTTTTCACGACAGATACGCAGTATTTT. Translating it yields CASSSDRGLFTTDTQYF.

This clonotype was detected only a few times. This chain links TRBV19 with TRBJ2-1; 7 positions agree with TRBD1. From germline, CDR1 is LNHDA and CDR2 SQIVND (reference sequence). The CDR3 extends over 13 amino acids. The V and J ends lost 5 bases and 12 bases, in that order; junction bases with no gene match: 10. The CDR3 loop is CASSLQGPRGQFF. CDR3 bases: TGTGCCAGTAGTTTACAGGGGCCCCGGGGGCAGTTCTTC.

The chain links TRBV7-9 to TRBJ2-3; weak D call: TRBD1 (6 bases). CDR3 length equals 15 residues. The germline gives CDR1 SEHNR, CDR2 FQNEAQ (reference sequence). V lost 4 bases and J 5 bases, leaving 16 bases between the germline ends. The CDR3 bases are TGTGCCAGCAGCTCACAGGGCCATTGGGAAGATACGCAGTATTTT. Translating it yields CASSSQGHWEDTQYF.

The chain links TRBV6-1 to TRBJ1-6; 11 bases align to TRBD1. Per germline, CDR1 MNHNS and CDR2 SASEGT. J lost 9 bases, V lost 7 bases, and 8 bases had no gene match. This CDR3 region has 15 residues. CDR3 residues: CASTLRGTGGSPLHF. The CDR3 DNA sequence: TGTGCCAGCACCCTAAGGGGGACAGGGGGTTCACCCCTCCACTTT.

The CDR3 loop is CASSRVSGSAETQYF. CDR3 in DNA: TGTGCCAGTAGCCGGGTGTCGGGGTCGGCGGAGACCCAGTACTTC. The genes are TRBV19 and TRBJ2-5; perhaps TRBD2 as D (5 bases). The germline CDR1 and CDR2 sequences are LNHDA and SQIVND (reference sequence). V lost 6 bases, J lost 5 bases, and 19 bases lay in between. This CDR3 region has 15 residues.

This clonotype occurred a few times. This chain's CDR3 is CASSLGGRVYSPLHF. CDR3 nucleotide sequence: TGTGCCAGCAGCTTAGGCGGCAGGGTGTATTCACCCCTCCACTTT. The chain combines TRBV7-6 with TRBJ1-6; tentatively, D is TRBD1 (5 bases). The CDR3 consists of 15 residues. Germline assignment: CDR1 SGHVS and CDR2 FNYEAQ. V dropped 1 base and J dropped 8 bases, with 12 bases sitting between them.

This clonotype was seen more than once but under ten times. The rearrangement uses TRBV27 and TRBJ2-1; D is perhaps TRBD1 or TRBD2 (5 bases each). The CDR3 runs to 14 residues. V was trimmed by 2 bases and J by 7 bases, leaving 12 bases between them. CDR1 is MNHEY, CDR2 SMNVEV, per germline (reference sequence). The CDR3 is CASSLGAGTNEQFF. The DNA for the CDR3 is TGTGCCAGCAGTTTAGGGGCAGGGACGAATGAGCAGTTCTTC.

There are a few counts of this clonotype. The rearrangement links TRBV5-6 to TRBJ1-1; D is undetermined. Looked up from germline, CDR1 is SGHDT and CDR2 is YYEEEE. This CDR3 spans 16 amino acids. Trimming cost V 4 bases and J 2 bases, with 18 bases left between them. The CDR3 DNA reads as TGTGCCAGCAGCCGCCCCGGAGGGTATGAAAACACTGAAGCTTTCTTT. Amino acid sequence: CASSRPGGYENTEAFF.

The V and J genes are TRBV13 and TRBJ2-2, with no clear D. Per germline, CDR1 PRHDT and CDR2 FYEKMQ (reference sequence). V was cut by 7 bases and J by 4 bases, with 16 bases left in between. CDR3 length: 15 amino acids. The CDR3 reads CASTIKLPGTGELFF. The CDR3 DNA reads TGTGCCAGCACCATCAAGCTCCCGGGCACCGGGGAGCTGTTTTTT.

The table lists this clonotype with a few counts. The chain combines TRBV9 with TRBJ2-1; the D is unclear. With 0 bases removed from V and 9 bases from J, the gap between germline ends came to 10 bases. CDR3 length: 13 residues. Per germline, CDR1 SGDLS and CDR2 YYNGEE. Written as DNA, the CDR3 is TGTGCCAGCAGCGTAGTTCAAGGTTTTGAGCAGTTCTTC. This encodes CASSVVQGFEQFF. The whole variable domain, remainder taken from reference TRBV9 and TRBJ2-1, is DSGVTQTPKHLITATGQRVTLRCSPRSGDLSVYWYQQSLDQGLQFLIQYYNGEERAKGNILERFSAQQFPDLHSELNLSSLELGDSALYFCASSVVQGFEQFFGPGTRLTVL.

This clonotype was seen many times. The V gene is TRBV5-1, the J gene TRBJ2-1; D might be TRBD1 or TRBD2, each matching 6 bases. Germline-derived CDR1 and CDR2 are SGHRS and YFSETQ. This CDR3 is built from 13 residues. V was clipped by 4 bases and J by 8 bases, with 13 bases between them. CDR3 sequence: CASSLGGQDEQFF. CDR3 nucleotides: TGCGCCAGCAGCCTTGGGGGGCAGGATGAGCAGTTCTTC. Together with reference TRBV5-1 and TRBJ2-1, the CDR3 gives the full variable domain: KAGVTQTPRYLIKTRGQQVTLSCSPISGHRSVSWYQQTPGQGLQFLFEYFSETQRNKGNFPGRFSGRQFSNSRSEMNVSTLELGDSALYLCASSLGGQDEQFFGPGTRLTVL.

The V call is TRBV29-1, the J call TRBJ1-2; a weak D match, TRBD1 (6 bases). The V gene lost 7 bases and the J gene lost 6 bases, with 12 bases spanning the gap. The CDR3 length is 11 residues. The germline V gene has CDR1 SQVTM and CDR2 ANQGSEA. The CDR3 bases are TGCAGCGGTTTGACAGGAAATGGCTACACCTTC. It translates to CSGLTGNGYTF.

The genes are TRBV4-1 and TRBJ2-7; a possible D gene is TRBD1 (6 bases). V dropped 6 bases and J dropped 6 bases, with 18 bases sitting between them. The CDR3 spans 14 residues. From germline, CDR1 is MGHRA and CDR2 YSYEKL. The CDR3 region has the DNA TGCGCCAGCAGAAGACAGGATTTAGTCTCCGAGCAGTACTTC. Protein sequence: CASRRQDLVSEQYF.

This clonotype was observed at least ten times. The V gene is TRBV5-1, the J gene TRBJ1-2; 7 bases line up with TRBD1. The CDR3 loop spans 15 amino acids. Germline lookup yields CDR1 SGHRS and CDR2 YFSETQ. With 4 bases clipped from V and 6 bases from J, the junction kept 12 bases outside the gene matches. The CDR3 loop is CASSEPGQSWDGYTF. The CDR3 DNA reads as TGCGCCAGCAGCGAGCCGGGACAGTCTTGGGATGGCTACACCTTC.

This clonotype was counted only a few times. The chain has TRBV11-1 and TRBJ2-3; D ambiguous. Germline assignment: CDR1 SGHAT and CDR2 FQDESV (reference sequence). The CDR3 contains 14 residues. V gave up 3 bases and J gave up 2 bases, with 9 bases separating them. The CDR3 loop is CASSLQTPTDTQYF. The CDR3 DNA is TGTGCCAGCAGCTTGCAGACCCCCACAGATACGCAGTATTTT. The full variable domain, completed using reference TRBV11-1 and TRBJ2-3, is EAEVAQSPRYKITEKSQAVAFWCDPISGHATLYWYRQILGQGPELLVQFQDESVVDDSQLPKDRFSAERLKGVDSTLKIQPAELGDSAMYLCASSLQTPTDTQYFGPGTRLTVL.